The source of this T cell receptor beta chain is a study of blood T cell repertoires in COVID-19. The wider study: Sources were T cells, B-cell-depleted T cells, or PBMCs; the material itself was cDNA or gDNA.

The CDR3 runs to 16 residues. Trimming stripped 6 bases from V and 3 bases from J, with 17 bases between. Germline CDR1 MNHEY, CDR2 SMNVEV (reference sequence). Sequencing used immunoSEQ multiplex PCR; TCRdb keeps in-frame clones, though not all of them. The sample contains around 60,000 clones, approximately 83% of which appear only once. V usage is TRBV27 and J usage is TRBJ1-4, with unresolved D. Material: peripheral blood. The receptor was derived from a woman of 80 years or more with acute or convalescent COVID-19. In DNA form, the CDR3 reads TGTGCCAGCAGGAGGGTTTATAACTCGCCTAATGAAAAACTGTTTTTT. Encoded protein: CASRRVYNSPNEKLFF.